This T cell receptor beta chain derives from a study of blood T cell repertoires in COVID-19. The V gene's germline CDR1 is MDHEN and CDR2 SYDVKM. V lost 6 bases, J lost 6 bases, and 9 bases lay in between. The CDR3 has 12 amino acids. Some clones are missing from TCRdb's copy, which holds only in-frame ones; the method was immunoSEQ multiplex PCR. This sample yields approximately 52,000 clones, of which 89% are seen a single time; 4% to 6% belongs to the top ten. The V call is TRBV28, the J call TRBJ2-1, with D unresolved. This clonotype was obtained from a man between 60 and 75 years old with active COVID-19. The sample taken for sequencing was peripheral blood. In DNA form, the CDR3 reads TGTGCCAGCAGCTTGAGCACCAATGAGCAGTTCTTC. This sequence encodes CASSLSTNEQFF.